The text below deals with one TCR beta chain. What it binds is unknown. Trimming removed 4 bases at V and 4 bases at J, with 7 bases between. CDR3 length: 12 residues. The method was immunoSEQ multiplex PCR; TCRdb's version includes in-frame clones alone and lacks a portion of them. The sample includes about 76,000 clones, just over 90% of them seen just once. This sample is part of a study of brain T cells in children with intractable seizures. Study-level points and caveats: Patients' HCMV serostatus was unknown; virus specificity rests on CDR3 similarity alone. Absence of clones before surgery may stem from lower sequencing depth.

The sequence came from a boy younger than two with tuberous sclerosis and intractable seizures. The chain couples TRBV12-3 or TRBV12-4 to TRBJ1-1; tentative D call: TRBD1 (5 bases). Sequencing was performed on peripheral blood, taken at surgery. CDR3 in amino acids: CASSSGPTEAFF. As DNA, the CDR3 is TGTGCCAGCAGTTCGGGGCCCACTGAAGCTTTCTTT.